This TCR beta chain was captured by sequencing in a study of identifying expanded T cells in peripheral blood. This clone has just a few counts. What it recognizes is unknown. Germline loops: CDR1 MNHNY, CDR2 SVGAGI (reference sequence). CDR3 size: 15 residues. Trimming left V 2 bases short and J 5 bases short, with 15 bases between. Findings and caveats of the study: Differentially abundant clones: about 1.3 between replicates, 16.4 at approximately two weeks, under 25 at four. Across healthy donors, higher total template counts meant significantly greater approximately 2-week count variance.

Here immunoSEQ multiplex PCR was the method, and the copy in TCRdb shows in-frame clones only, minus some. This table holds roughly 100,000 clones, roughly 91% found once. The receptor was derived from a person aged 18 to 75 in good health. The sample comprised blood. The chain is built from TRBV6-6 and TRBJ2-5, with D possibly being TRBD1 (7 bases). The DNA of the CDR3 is TGTGCCAGCAGTTACCCCGCACAGGGGAGGGAGACCCAGTACTTC. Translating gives CASSYPAQGRETQYF.